The 22 T cell receptor beta chains below come from one sample, sequenced in a study of cytomegalovirus exposure and HLA in healthy donors. The primer mix had 60 Vbeta and 13 Jbeta primers. The repertoire was sequenced with immunoSEQ multiplex PCR; TCRdb's copy has only in-frame clones and lacks some. The sample consists of 160,000 or so clones, 82% of them appearing once. Sequenced material: PBMCs. The source of these receptors is a man over 45 in good health and CMV-seropositive.

V is TRBV15 and J is TRBJ2-7; 9 positions match TRBD2. The CDR3 length is 15 residues. Looked up from germline, CDR1 is LNHNV and CDR2 is YYDKDF (reference sequence). V shed 4 bases, J shed 1 base, and the junction held 5 bases outside the gene matches. The CDR3 region is CATSTGTSTSYEQYF. In DNA form, the CDR3 reads TGTGCCACCAGCACCGGGACTAGCACTTCCTACGAGCAGTACTTC.

V gene TRBV4-3 combines with J gene TRBJ2-5, with 9 positions matching TRBD2. The J call is doubtful: the DNA matches TRBJ2-7 better. Germline V gives CDR1 LGHNA, CDR2 YSLEER. The CDR3 contains 15 residues. CDR3 region: CASSQHSGRLYEQYF. The CDR3 DNA sequence: TGCGCCAGCAGCCAGCATAGCGGGAGACTCTACGAGCAGTACTTC.

The chain is built from TRBV5-6 and TRBJ2-1; D remains ambiguous. CDR3 length: 11 amino acids. V shed 4 bases and J shed 8 bases, with 7 bases lying between them. Germline CDR1 SGHDT, CDR2 YYEEEE. The CDR3 DNA reads as TGTGCCAGCAGCCTGTCCGATGAGCAGTTCTTC. Amino acids: CASSLSDEQFF.

This rearrangement joins TRBV6-1 to TRBJ2-1; 14 nucleotides align to TRBD2. After removal of 3 bases from V and 10 bases from J, the junction contained 5 bases not matched to a gene. Looked up from germline, CDR1 is MNHNS and CDR2 is SASEGT. The CDR3 sequence is 15 residues long. The CDR3 sequence: CASSDGTSGSQEQFF. CDR3 sequence (DNA): TGTGCCAGCAGTGATGGGACTAGCGGGAGTCAGGAGCAGTTCTTC.

This chain joins TRBV7-9 and TRBJ2-7; 9 nucleotides align to TRBD1. V lost 0 bases to trimming and J lost 6 bases; unmatched junction nucleotides: 3. The CDR3 runs 14 residues. The germline V gene has CDR1 SEHNR and CDR2 FQNEAQ (reference sequence). In nucleotides, the CDR3 is TGTGCCAGCAGCTTAGCCGGGACAGGGCGCGAGCAGTACTTC. The encoded protein is CASSLAGTGREQYF. The full variable domain, completed using reference TRBV7-9 and TRBJ2-7, is DTGVSQNPRHKITKRGQNVTFRCDPISEHNRLYWYRQTLGQGPEFLTYFQNEAQLEKSRLLSDRFSAERPKGSFSTLEIQRTEQGDSAMYLCASSLAGTGREQYFGPGTRLTVT.

The rearrangement uses TRBV28 and TRBJ2-7; D is possibly TRBD1 (6 bases). Germline lookup yields CDR1 MDHEN and CDR2 SYDVKM. The CDR3 extends over 16 amino acids. Trimming removed 4 bases at V and 3 bases at J, with 19 bases between. The CDR3 nucleotides are TGTGCCAGCAGTTCAACCGGGACAAGGGTGGTCTACGAGCAGTACTTC. It encodes CASSSTGTRVVYEQYF.

This clone was recorded only once. This rearrangement joins TRBV7-6 to TRBJ1-6, with 7 bases fitting TRBD1. Germline-derived CDR1 and CDR2 are SGHVS and FNYEAQ. Germline trimming cut 4 bases from V and 9 bases from J; bases unmatched to any gene: 12. The CDR3 runs 16 residues. CDR3 loop: CASSSLVGTEGSPLHF. DNA of the CDR3: TGTGCCAGCAGCTCTTTAGTCGGGACAGAGGGTTCACCCCTCCACTTT.

In nucleotides, the CDR3 is TGTGCCAGCAGGCCTGGACAGGGGAGGGAGACCCAGTACTTC. Translating gives CASRPGQGRETQYF. This sequence joins TRBV6-5 and TRBJ2-5; 9 nucleotides agree with TRBD1. V was pared by 6 bases and J by 5 bases, with 7 bases of the junction left unmatched. Germline V gene lookup returns CDR1 MNHEY and CDR2 SVGAGI. The CDR3 length is 14 residues.

The chain employs TRBV11-2 and TRBJ1-1, with D unclear. Germline-derived CDR1 and CDR2 are SGHAT and FQNNGV. The CDR3 spans 15 residues. Trimming left V 0 bases short and J 1 base short, with 9 bases between. Here the CDR3 reads CASSLEPRGNTEAFF. CDR3 in DNA: TGTGCCAGCAGCTTAGAGCCCAGAGGGAACACTGAAGCTTTCTTT.

The V call is TRBV29-1, the J call TRBJ2-7; 8 bases fit TRBD1. The germline V gene encodes CDR1 SQVTM and CDR2 ANQGSEA. V shed 6 bases, J shed 5 bases, and the junction held 9 bases outside the gene matches. The CDR3 runs 13 residues. The CDR3 nucleotides read TGCAGCGTGGACGGACAGGGCTTAGACGAGCAGTACTTC. It is translated as CSVDGQGLDEQYF.

The chain combines TRBV10-3 with TRBJ2-1, with TRBD2 identical over 14 bases. The ends lost 4 bases at V and 7 bases at J; junction bases unmatched: 6. This CDR3 spans 16 amino acids. Germline CDR1 is ENHRY and CDR2 is SYGVKD. CDR3 bases: TGTGCCATCAGTGCGGGACTAGCGGGGGCCGGAAATGAGCAGTTCTTC. Translation gives CAISAGLAGAGNEQFF.

V usage is TRBV15 and J usage is TRBJ2-7; D gene ambiguous. V was trimmed by 0 bases and J by 3 bases, leaving 15 bases between them. Germline lookup yields CDR1 LNHNV and CDR2 YYDKDF (reference sequence). CDR3 size: 16 residues. The DNA of the CDR3 is TGTGCCACCAGCAGAGATCCTGGTGCAGGAAGCTACGAGCAGTACTTC. Translation gives CATSRDPGAGSYEQYF.

The rearrangement links TRBV2 to TRBJ2-5, with 8 bases fitting TRBD2. With V trimmed by 2 bases and J by 4 bases, 0 bases remained unmatched. Germline assignment: CDR1 SNHLY and CDR2 FYNNEI. The CDR3 covers 13 residues. CDR3 sequence (DNA): TGTGCCAGCAGTGAAACTAGCGGAGAGACCCAGTACTTC. It codes for CASSETSGETQYF.

This chain connects TRBV19 to TRBJ2-3, with unresolved D. Germline V lookup: CDR1 LNHDA, CDR2 SQIVND (reference sequence). Between the trimmed V and J ends, which lost 5 bases and 2 bases, there was a span of 14 bases. The CDR3 loop spans 15 amino acids. The DNA of the CDR3 is TGTGCCAGTAGTCCGAGTAGACTGTTCACAGATACGCAGTATTTT. It specifies CASSPSRLFTDTQYF.

In DNA form, the CDR3 reads TGTGCCAGCACTCAAGGGGGGGACTCCACTGAAGCTTTCTTT. Translated: CASTQGGDSTEAFF. This chain joins TRBV28 and TRBJ1-1; possibly TRBD1 for D (6 bases). CDR3 length: 14 amino acids. Germline assignment: CDR1 MDHEN and CDR2 SYDVKM. The V and J ends lost 7 bases and 4 bases respectively, with 16 bases between them.

This clone was observed a few times. The chain links TRBV6-6 to TRBJ2-3; 8 bases fit TRBD1. The V and J ends lost 7 bases and 4 bases, in that order; junction bases with no gene match: 7. CDR3 length: 14 residues. Germline loops: CDR1 MNHNY, CDR2 SVGAGI (reference sequence). The CDR3 sequence: CASTQGAGADTQYF. The CDR3 nucleotides are TGTGCCAGCACCCAGGGGGCGGGCGCAGATACGCAGTATTTT.

In the case of this clone: A read error may produce the germline difference seen at one junction end. The chain couples TRBV5-1 to TRBJ2-7; D assignment may be TRBD1 or TRBD2 (5 bases each). The CDR3 sequence is 14 residues long. Per germline, CDR1 SGHRS and CDR2 YFSETQ. CDR3 residues: CANSLDILAYEQYF. The CDR3 DNA follows: TGCGCCAACAGCTTGGACATACTAGCCTACGAGCAGTACTTC.

The rearrangement uses TRBV15 and TRBJ2-7; D is undetermined. Germline V lookup: CDR1 LNHNV, CDR2 YYDKDF (reference sequence). The CDR3 runs 12 residues. The V end lost 5 bases, the J end lost 4 bases, and 9 bases lay between the germline ends. The CDR3, as DNA: TGTGCCACCAGCGCCCATGAGTACGAGCAGTACTTC. Protein product: CATSAHEYEQYF.

V usage is TRBV7-2 and J usage is TRBJ1-4, with 9 bases that match TRBD1. V shed 5 bases, J shed 0 bases, and the junction held 4 bases outside the gene matches. Germline V gene lookup returns CDR1 SGHTA and CDR2 FQGNSA. The CDR3 is made up of 16 amino acids. The DNA of the CDR3 is TGTGCCAGCAGCATCTACAGGGGGCCAACTAATGAAAAACTGTTTTTT. Protein: CASSIYRGPTNEKLFF.

The J gene is TRBJ2-1, the V gene TRBV7-9; tentative D call: TRBD2 (6 bases). V was shortened by 5 bases and J by 7 bases, with 18 bases between the two germline ends. The CDR3 has 15 residues. CDR1 and CDR2 from the germline V gene are SEHNR and FQNEAQ (reference sequence). The CDR3 is CASSTPPGSENEQFF. The CDR3 region has the DNA TGTGCCAGCAGCACCCCCCCCGGGAGCGAAAATGAGCAGTTCTTC.

The V call is TRBV7-9, the J call TRBJ1-1; D remains ambiguous. The CDR3 runs 12 residues. V was pared by 5 bases and J by 4 bases, with 8 bases between. Germline V gene sequence: CDR1 SEHNR, CDR2 FQNEAQ (reference sequence). The CDR3 here is CASSLSGTEAFF. The CDR3 nucleotides read TGTGCCAGCAGCCTTTCCGGCACTGAAGCTTTCTTT.

This clone came up once. The rearrangement joins TRBV9 to TRBJ1-2; 11 positions match TRBD1. The V and J ends lost 4 bases and 8 bases, in that order; junction bases with no gene match: 10. The CDR3 is 15 residues long. Per germline, CDR1 SGDLS and CDR2 YYNGEE. In nucleotides, the CDR3 is TGTGCCAGCAGCTCCCAGGGACAGGGGGTCGCGGGCTACACCTTC. The encoded protein is CASSSQGQGVAGYTF.